The entry below describes one T cell receptor (beta chain). Time point of the sample: baseline, week 1 (first vaccination visit). Specified treatment: pre-vaccination baseline after standard-of-care therapy. Per germline, CDR1 MGHDK and CDR2 SYGVNS. Trimming removed 1 base at V and 4 bases at J, with 17 bases between. This CDR3 has 16 residues. The source of the sample is a study of a mutant IDH1 vaccine in newly diagnosed glioma. TCRdb's table, derived via immunoSEQ multiplex PCR, lists solely in-frame clones and lacks some. Among tens of thousands of clones listed, about four fifths were seen once. J is TRBJ2-7 and V is TRBV25-1, with a weak D call TRBD2 (7 bases). This specimen consisted of PBMCs, obtained from a glioma patient treated with radiotherapy, temozolomide or both. The source is a woman in her forties or fifties with glioma. The DNA for the CDR3 is TGTGCCAGCAGTGAATGGGAGGGCAGGGGAAGGTACGAGCAGTACTTC. Residues: CASSEWEGRGRYEQYF.